This TCR beta chain was sequenced during a study of regulatory T cells in long-lasting Graves disease. Of note for this clonotype: Its matching antigen is unknown.

Study-level points and caveats: With a few thousand shared public clonotypes, persistent patients exceeded new patients, who shared 966.

TCR beta libraries were built with iRepertoire HTBI primers and Arm-PCR of CDR3 regions. TCRdb reprocessed the multiplex PCR reads via MiXCR and lists one record per CDR3 protein. The repertoire holds 400,000 to 500,000 distinct CDR3 sequences, more than 12% seen once, with about a sixth in the top ten. Germline V gives CDR1 SGHTA, CDR2 FQGTGA. V gave up 5 bases and J gave up 7 bases, with 21 bases separating them. The CDR3 has 16 amino acids. Time point given: newly diagnosed GD, antithyroid drugs for less than 3 months. From PBMCs, RNA was extracted and then used to make the TCR library. This same sample was also taken into another study, of T cells in Graves' hyperthyroidism and ophthalmopathy. Per that study: Uncontrolled infection, other autoimmune disease, pregnancy or lactation barred patients from enrollment. First-round RT-PCR targeting the TCR CDR3 was performed with the HTBI primer set. Separating ophthalmopathy from stable hyperthyroidism was achieved by a 13 V-J model.

The chain has TRBV7-3 and TRBJ1-3; tentatively, D is TRBD1 (5 bases). This clonotype was obtained from a woman in her twenties or thirties with Graves disease. The sample consisted of peripheral blood mononuclear cells (PBMCs), taken at new diagnosis, from a patient treated with antithyroid drugs. The CDR3 sequence: CASSPGGPLDPNTIYF. CDR3 coding DNA: TGTGCCAGCAGCCCCGGGGGTCCTTTGGATCCCAACACCATATATTTT.